Listed here are 30 T cell receptor beta chains from one sample, sequenced in a study of blood T cell repertoires in COVID-19. The protocol was immunoSEQ multiplex PCR, while the TCRdb copy is restricted to in-frame clones and leaves out a portion. The sample lists hundreds of thousands of clones, approximately 90% seen once, with roughly 2% in the top ten. The sample taken for sequencing was PBMCs or T cells enriched from blood (not recorded which). All receptors come from a woman aged 60-75 years in a cohort exposed to, infected with or recovered from COVID-19 (not recorded which).

This rearrangement joins TRBV24-1 to TRBJ2-1; weak D call: TRBD2 (5 bases). Trimming removed 3 bases from V and 11 bases from J, with 10 bases in between. This CDR3 contains 12 residues. Per germline, CDR1 KGHDR and CDR2 SFDVKD. DNA for the CDR3: TGTGCCACCAGTGATCCGGGATTACAGCAGTTCTTC. Translated: CATSDPGLQQFF.

V is TRBV6-2 or TRBV6-3 and J is TRBJ1-2, with a weak D call TRBD1 (5 bases). Trimming took 5 bases from V and 5 from J, leaving 9 bases between them. The CDR3 is 12 residues long. CDR1 MNHEY and CDR2 SVGEGT come from the germline V gene. This CDR3 reads CASSRGEYGYTF. The CDR3 DNA reads TGTGCCAGCAGTCGGGGGGAATATGGCTACACCTTC.

CDR3 bases: TGTGCCAGCACCCCAAGTCCCAGGAACACTGAAGCTTTCTTT. As protein: CASTPSPRNTEAFF. This chain uses TRBV28 with TRBJ1-1; D gene unclear. The length of the CDR3 is 14 residues. V was shortened by 7 bases and J by 1 base, with 13 bases between the two germline ends. Germline V gene sequence: CDR1 MDHEN, CDR2 SYDVKM.

This rearrangement joins TRBV27 to TRBJ1-1; D is perhaps TRBD1 (6 bases). The germline V and J ends were trimmed by 6 bases and 1 base, with 21 bases remaining between them. The CDR3 has 17 amino acids. Germline CDR1 reads MNHEY; CDR2 reads SMNVEV (reference sequence). For the CDR3, the DNA is TGTGCCAGCAGCCCCTCCAACCAGGGGACTAGGAACACTGAAGCTTTCTTT. Encoded protein: CASSPSNQGTRNTEAFF.

The gene calls are TRBV6-5 and TRBJ2-1, with a tentative D call TRBD2 (5 bases). Germline CDR1 is MNHEY and CDR2 is SVGAGI. The V end lost 4 bases, the J end lost 0 bases, and 10 bases lay between the germline ends. This CDR3 is 15 amino acids long. The CDR3 loop reads CASSLASGSYNEQFF. The CDR3 DNA reads as TGTGCCAGCAGTTTGGCAAGCGGCTCCTACAATGAGCAGTTCTTC.

V gene TRBV24-1 combines with J gene TRBJ2-1; D remains unclear. The CDR3 length is 13 residues. Germline loops: CDR1 KGHDR, CDR2 SFDVKD. V lost 2 bases to trimming and J lost 7 bases, with 8 bases between them. CDR3 amino acids: CATSDSSRNEQFF. For the CDR3, the DNA is TGTGCCACCAGTGATTCGAGTCGAAATGAGCAGTTCTTC.

The rearrangement links TRBV7-3 to TRBJ2-1, with 7 bases aligning to TRBD2. V was pared by 3 bases and J by 5 bases, with 7 bases of the junction left unmatched. Per germline, CDR1 SGHTA and CDR2 FQGTGA. The CDR3 covers 15 residues. The CDR3 here is CASSLASGDDNEQFF. The CDR3 coding sequence is TGTGCCAGCAGCTTGGCTAGCGGAGATGACAATGAGCAGTTCTTC.

The sample holds one count of this clone. The same CDR3 also results from other DNA sequences found in this sample. CDR3 in amino acids: CASSLGQVYEQYF. CDR3 nucleotides: TGCGCCAGCAGCCTAGGACAGGTTTACGAGCAGTACTTC. The chain is built from TRBV5-1 and TRBJ2-7; TRBD1 matches 7 bases. Germline trimming cut 4 bases from V and 4 bases from J; bases unmatched to any gene: 5. Germline loops: CDR1 SGHRS, CDR2 YFSETQ. The CDR3 spans 13 residues.

The DNA for the CDR3 is TGTGCCAGCACTTCGGGACTACCATACAATGAGCAGTTCTTC. Translating gives CASTSGLPYNEQFF. The chain joins TRBV2 to TRBJ2-1; 7 nucleotides agree with TRBD2. The CDR3 loop spans 14 amino acids. The germline gives CDR1 SNHLY, CDR2 FYNNEI. With 7 bases clipped from V and 4 bases from J, the junction kept 7 bases outside the gene matches.

The chain uses TRBV19 and TRBJ1-1; possibly TRBD1 for D (5 bases). The germline V gene encodes CDR1 LNHDA and CDR2 SQIVND (reference sequence). The CDR3 extends over 11 amino acids. Trimming took 5 bases from V and 10 from J, leaving 11 bases between them. CDR3 bases: TGTGCCAGTAGTGGTTCAGGGTCAGCTTTCTTT. It translates to CASSGSGSAFF.

This chain links TRBV11-2 with TRBJ1-2; D is possibly TRBD1 (5 bases). The CDR3 loop spans 13 amino acids. V dropped 1 base and J dropped 5 bases, with 8 bases sitting between them. CDR1 is SGHAT and CDR2 is FQNNGV in the germline V gene. The CDR3 is CASSLGRQYGYTF. For the CDR3, the DNA is TGTGCCAGCAGCTTAGGCCGACAGTATGGCTACACCTTC.

This clone has just a few counts. The chain recombines TRBV18 with TRBJ1-3; perhaps TRBD1 as D (6 bases). V was clipped by 4 bases and J by 0 bases, with 13 bases between them. Per the germline V gene, CDR1 is KGHSH and CDR2 is LQKENI. The CDR3 is 16 residues long. The CDR3 loop is CASSLPTGFSGNTIYF. The DNA for the CDR3 is TGTGCCAGCTCACTACCTACAGGGTTCTCTGGAAACACCATATATTTT.

V and J are TRBV6-5 and TRBJ2-7, with TRBD2 identical over 10 bases. This CDR3 region has 15 residues. V was pared by 2 bases and J by 2 bases, with 3 bases of the junction left unmatched. Germline-derived CDR1 and CDR2 are MNHEY and SVGAGI. DNA for the CDR3: TGTGCCAGCAGTTACGATACTAGCGGGGCCTACGAGCAGTACTTC. Its translation: CASSYDTSGAYEQYF.

This rearrangement joins TRBV3-1 (or the pseudogene TRBV3-2) to TRBJ1-2, with D perhaps matching TRBD1 (6 bases). CDR1 and CDR2 from the germline V gene are LGHDT and YNNKEL (reference sequence). Trimming left V 6 bases short and J 4 bases short, with 12 bases between. This CDR3 region has 13 residues. As DNA, the CDR3 is TGTGCCAGCAGTCCTGGACAGTTCTATGGCTACACCTTC. Its translation is CASSPGQFYGYTF.

The V and J genes are TRBV4-2 and TRBJ1-6; 9 positions match TRBD1. Germline lookup yields CDR1 LGHNA and CDR2 YNFKEQ. This CDR3 comprises 18 residues. Germline trimming cut 0 bases from V and 2 bases from J; bases unmatched to any gene: 5. CDR3 residues: CASSQDLTGGAYNSPLHF. CDR3 bases: TGTGCCAGCAGCCAAGATCTGACAGGGGGTGCCTATAATTCACCCCTCCACTTT.

The chain carries TRBV14 and TRBJ1-1, with 8 positions matching TRBD1. The CDR3 totals 18 residues. V was pared by 4 bases and J by 1 base, with 14 bases of the junction left unmatched. Germline V CDR1 and CDR2: SGHDN, FVKESK. CDR3 amino acids: CASSPRTGKFLENTEAFF. For the CDR3, the DNA is TGTGCCAGCAGCCCGAGGACAGGGAAATTTTTGGAGAACACTGAAGCTTTCTTT. The full variable domain, in which reference TRBV14 and TRBJ1-1 provide the parts outside the CDR3, is EAGVTQFPSHSVIEKGQTVTLRCDPISGHDNLYWYRRVMGKEIKFLLHFVKESKQDESGMPNNRFLAERTGGTYSTLKVQPAELEDSGVYFCASSPRTGKFLENTEAFFGQGTRLTVV.

This rearrangement joins TRBV10-1 to TRBJ2-2; TRBD1 matches 11 bases. V was clipped by 6 bases and J by 6 bases; unmatched bases: 0. The CDR3 is made up of 13 amino acids. Germline V CDR1 and CDR2: WNHNN, SYGVQD (reference sequence). The DNA of the CDR3 is TGCGCCAGCAGGGGACAGGGGGCCGGGGAGCTGTTTTTT. Its translation is CASRGQGAGELFF.

The rearrangement uses TRBV2 and TRBJ1-5; D call uncertain. Germline assignment: CDR1 SNHLY and CDR2 FYNNEI. V was clipped by 4 bases and J by 3 bases, with 7 bases between them. The CDR3 length is 13 residues. The CDR3 coding sequence is TGTGCCAGCAGTGTAAATCCCAATCAGCCCCAGCATTTT. This sequence encodes CASSVNPNQPQHF.

The chain combines TRBV19 with TRBJ2-2; TRBD2 aligns across 9 bases. J gave up 4 bases and V 6 bases, and 0 bases lay outside the gene matches. Germline V gives CDR1 LNHDA, CDR2 SQIVND (reference sequence). This CDR3 contains 13 residues. The CDR3 DNA reads TGTGCCAGTAGGCGGGAGGGCACCGGGGAGCTGTTTTTT. Its translation: CASRREGTGELFF.

This rearrangement joins TRBV9 to TRBJ2-2; D might be TRBD2 (6 bases). V shed 0 bases and J shed 3 bases, with 9 bases lying between them. The CDR3 is 15 residues long. Germline V gives CDR1 SGDLS, CDR2 YYNGEE. For the CDR3, the DNA is TGTGCCAGCAGCGTAGTCGGGAGCGACACCGGGGAGCTGTTTTTT. Translating gives CASSVVGSDTGELFF.

The rearrangement joins TRBV11-2 to TRBJ1-2, with no clear D. Germline CDR1 SGHAT, CDR2 FQNNGV. This CDR3 is 16 amino acids long. Trimming took off 3 bases at V and 8 bases at J, with 22 bases between the two ends. As DNA, the CDR3 is TGTGCCAGCAGCTTTAGAGAGAGGGTCTCAGCGGAAGGCTACACCTTC. It specifies CASSFRERVSAEGYTF. The full variable domain, in which reference TRBV11-2 and TRBJ1-2 provide the parts outside the CDR3, is EAGVAQSPRYKIIEKRQSVAFWCNPISGHATLYWYQQILGQGPKLLIQFQNNGVVDDSQLPKDRFSAERLKGVDSTLKIQPAKLEDSAVYLCASSFRERVSAEGYTFGSGTRLTVV.

This clone has just a few counts. The rearrangement uses TRBV3-1 (or the pseudogene TRBV3-2) and TRBJ2-1; TRBD1 matches at 7 bases. J was trimmed by 12 bases and V by 4 bases; bases with no gene match: 9. Germline V gives CDR1 LGHDT, CDR2 YNNKEL (reference sequence). There are 13 residues in the CDR3. In DNA form, the CDR3 reads TGTGCCAGCAGCCTCGACAGGGCAAGTTCGCAGTTCTTC. Its protein is CASSLDRASSQFF.

The chain uses TRBV28 and TRBJ1-4; 11 bases line up with TRBD1. V lost 11 bases to trimming and J lost 7 bases; unmatched junction nucleotides: 3. The CDR3 sequence is 12 residues long. CDR1 is MDHEN, CDR2 SYDVKM, per germline. In DNA form, the CDR3 reads TGTGCCTCCGGGACAGGGGGTGAAAAACTGTTTTTT. Protein: CASGTGGEKLFF.

The V and J genes are TRBV30 and TRBJ2-7; the match to TRBD2 covers 9 bases. CDR3 size: 16 residues. The germline gives CDR1 GTSNPN, CDR2 SVGIG (reference sequence). With 0 bases clipped from V and 1 base from J, the junction kept 7 bases outside the gene matches. The CDR3 protein is CAWSVRRTSASYEQYF. CDR3 coding DNA: TGTGCCTGGAGTGTACGGCGGACTAGCGCTTCCTACGAGCAGTACTTC.

This clone was observed a single time. The rearrangement joins TRBV6-5 to TRBJ1-5; the match to TRBD1 covers 12 bases. Losses at the gene ends were 6 bases for V and 6 bases for J; bases not matched to a gene: 6. The CDR3 runs 15 residues. Germline V gene lookup returns CDR1 MNHEY and CDR2 SVGAGI. Written as DNA, the CDR3 is TGTGCCAGCAGGCCGGGACAGGGGGCCGGTCAGCCCCAGCATTTT. Amino acid sequence: CASRPGQGAGQPQHF.

The chain's CDR3 is CASSIDPSYEQYF. CDR3 nucleotides: TGTGCCAGTAGTATAGATCCGTCCTACGAGCAGTACTTC. The J gene is TRBJ2-7, the V gene TRBV19; D gene unclear. Germline V gene data show CDR1 as LNHDA and CDR2 as SQIVND (reference sequence). This CDR3 spans 13 amino acids. V was clipped by 0 bases and J by 1 base, with 4 bases between them.

The chain links TRBV28 to TRBJ2-7; 10 bases fit TRBD2. Germline CDR1 reads MDHEN; CDR2 reads SYDVKM. With 2 bases clipped from V and 11 bases from J, the junction kept 6 bases outside the gene matches. This CDR3 is built from 13 residues. The CDR3 reads CASSLIPLAGEYF. The CDR3 DNA sequence: TGTGCCAGCAGTTTAATCCCTCTAGCGGGAGAGTACTTC.

This clone appeared once. The chain joins TRBV3-1 (or the pseudogene TRBV3-2) to TRBJ2-1; D call uncertain. From germline, CDR1 is LGHDT and CDR2 YNNKEL (reference sequence). The CDR3 sequence is 14 residues long. V was trimmed by 0 bases and J by 8 bases, leaving 11 bases between them. Here the CDR3 DNA reads TGTGCCAGCAGCCAAGAGGGTCTAGACGATGAGCAGTTCTTC. This codes for CASSQEGLDDEQFF.

This clone was detected only once. The V call is TRBV5-1, the J call TRBJ2-4, with D maybe TRBD2 (6 bases). Per germline, CDR1 SGHRS and CDR2 YFSETQ. The CDR3 is 15 residues long. Trimming took 4 bases from V and 8 from J, leaving 19 bases between them. This chain's CDR3 is CASSPGPKWGDIQYF. CDR3 coding DNA: TGCGCCAGCAGCCCGGGACCAAAATGGGGGGACATTCAGTACTTC. The full variable domain, its missing parts supplied by reference TRBV5-1 and TRBJ2-4, is KAGVTQTPRYLIKTRGQQVTLSCSPISGHRSVSWYQQTPGQGLQFLFEYFSETQRNKGNFPGRFSGRQFSNSRSEMNVSTLELGDSALYLCASSPGPKWGDIQYFGAGTRLSVL.

This chain connects TRBV28 to TRBJ1-4, with D possibly being TRBD1 (6 bases). Germline V lookup: CDR1 MDHEN, CDR2 SYDVKM. Trimming shortened V by 6 bases and J by 8 bases, and 22 bases separated the two germline ends. CDR3 length equals 16 residues. CDR3 sequence: CASSLRGPRTDEKLFF. Written as DNA, the CDR3 is TGTGCCAGCAGCCTACGGGGACCAAGGACAGACGAAAAACTGTTTTTT.